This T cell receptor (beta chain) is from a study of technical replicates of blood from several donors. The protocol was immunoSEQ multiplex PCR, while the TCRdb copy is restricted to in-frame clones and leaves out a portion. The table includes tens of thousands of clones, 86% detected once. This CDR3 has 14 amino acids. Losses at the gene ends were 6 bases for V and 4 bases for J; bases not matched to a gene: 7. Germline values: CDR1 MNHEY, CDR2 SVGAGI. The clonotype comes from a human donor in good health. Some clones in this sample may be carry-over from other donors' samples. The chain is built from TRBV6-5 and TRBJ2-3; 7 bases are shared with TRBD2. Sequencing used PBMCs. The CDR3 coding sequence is TGTGCCAGCAGGCCCGGACTAGGTGCAGATACGCAGTATTTT. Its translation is CASRPGLGADTQYF.